This is a list of T cell receptor beta chains from one sample in a study of identical twins. TCRdb re-derived calls from the 5' RACE reads in MiXCR, one entry per CDR3 protein. The sample has some 900,000 distinct CDR3 sequences, around 12% seen once. These data were also filed under a second study, of yellow fever vaccine responses in identical twins.

Sample: PBMCs. The receptors stem from a young woman in good health. Each CDR3 is given with its conserved first and last residue. The order of the fields is D gene, J gene, clone size, CDR3 length, V gene, CDR3 protein. A D gene is named only where the DNA matches it firmly. Rows give clone size only sometimes, using once, few, many, or a class for an expanded clone.

d_call: -
j_call: TRBJ2-2
clone_size: few
cdr3_length: 17
v_call: TRBV6-7
cdr3_aa: CASSSLRSGRRTGELFF

d_call: -
j_call: TRBJ2-5
clone_size: -
cdr3_length: 14
v_call: TRBV7-6
cdr3_aa: CASSLSWASETQYF

d_call: -
j_call: TRBJ2-3
clone_size: few
cdr3_length: 18
v_call: TRBV28
cdr3_aa: CASSLPHGSGAQGGTQYF

d_call: -
j_call: TRBJ1-3
clone_size: few
cdr3_length: 13
v_call: TRBV29-1
cdr3_aa: CSVVSFSGNTIYF

d_call: TRBD1
j_call: TRBJ2-2
clone_size: -
cdr3_length: 15
v_call: TRBV29-1
cdr3_aa: CSVEGTGANTGELFF

d_call: -
j_call: TRBJ2-4
clone_size: few
cdr3_length: 17
v_call: TRBV9
cdr3_aa: CASSVGQGRIAKNIQYF

d_call: TRBD2
j_call: TRBJ2-1
clone_size: many
cdr3_length: 17
v_call: TRBV24-1
cdr3_aa: CATSDLRTSGSYNEQFF

d_call: TRBD2
j_call: TRBJ2-1
clone_size: -
cdr3_length: 17
v_call: TRBV12-3/TRBV12-4
cdr3_aa: CASSFSTSGSSYNEQFF

d_call: -
j_call: TRBJ2-5
clone_size: few
cdr3_length: 14
v_call: TRBV4-1
cdr3_aa: CASSQDTTQETQYF

d_call: -
j_call: TRBJ2-2
clone_size: few
cdr3_length: 15
v_call: TRBV25-1
cdr3_aa: CASSELNREPGELFF

d_call: -
j_call: TRBJ1-1
clone_size: few
cdr3_length: 14
v_call: TRBV14
cdr3_aa: CASSSGLGNTEAFF

d_call: -
j_call: TRBJ1-2
clone_size: many
cdr3_length: 14
v_call: TRBV29-1
cdr3_aa: CSVEDQQIGYGYTF

d_call: -
j_call: TRBJ2-1
clone_size: -
cdr3_length: 14
v_call: TRBV12-3/TRBV12-4
cdr3_aa: CASSHYPRDIEQFF